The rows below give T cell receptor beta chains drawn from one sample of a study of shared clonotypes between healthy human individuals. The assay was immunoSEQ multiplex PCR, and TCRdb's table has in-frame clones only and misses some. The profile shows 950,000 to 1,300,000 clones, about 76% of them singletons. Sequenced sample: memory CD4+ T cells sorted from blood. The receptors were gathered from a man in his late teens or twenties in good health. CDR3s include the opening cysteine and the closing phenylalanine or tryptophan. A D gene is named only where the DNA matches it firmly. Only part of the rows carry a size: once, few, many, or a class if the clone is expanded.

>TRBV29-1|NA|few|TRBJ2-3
CSVEKIGLSTDTQYF
TGCAGCGTTGAAAAAATAGGGTTAAGCACAGATACGCAGTATTTT
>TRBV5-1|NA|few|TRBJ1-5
CASSLEGVNSNQPQHF
TGCGCCAGCAGCTTGGAAGGGGTTAATAGCAATCAGCCCCAGCATTTT
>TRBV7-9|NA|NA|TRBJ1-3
CASSLGGYSSGNTIYF
TGTGCCAGCAGCTTAGGGGGGTATAGCTCTGGAAACACCATATATTTT
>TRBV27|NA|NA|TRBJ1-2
CASTSSYRDGHSRNGYTF
TGTGCCAGCACCTCGTCGTATCGGGACGGACATAGCCGAAATGGCTACACCTTC
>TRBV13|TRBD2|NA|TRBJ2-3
CASSLYAGTSGGTDTQYF
TGTGCCAGCAGCTTATACGCCGGGACTAGCGGGGGCACAGATACGCAGTATTTT
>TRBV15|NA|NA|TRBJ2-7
CATSRGEGGTYEQYF
TGTGCCACCAGCAGGGGGGAGGGGGGAACCTACGAGCAGTACTTC
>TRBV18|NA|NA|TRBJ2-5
CASSPRSSSETQYF
TGTGCCAGCTCACCCCGGAGTAGCAGTGAGACCCAGTACTTC
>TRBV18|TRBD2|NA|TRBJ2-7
CASSPTLAVLAYEQYF
TGTGCCAGCTCACCAACCCTAGCGGTCCTTGCCTACGAGCAGTACTTC
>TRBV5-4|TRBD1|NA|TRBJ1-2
CASSFGAGQTYGYTF
TGTGCCAGCAGCTTTGGAGCGGGACAGACCTATGGCTACACCTTC
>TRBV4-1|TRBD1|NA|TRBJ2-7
CASSLGQGSYEQYF
TGCGCCAGCAGCCTCGGACAGGGATCCTACGAGCAGTACTTC
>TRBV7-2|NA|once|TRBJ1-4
CASSLPPVGKLFF
TGTGCCAGCAGCTTACCCCCTGTCGGAAAACTGTTTTTT
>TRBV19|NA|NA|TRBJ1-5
CASSIPTGTRRGGNQPQHF
TGTGCCAGTAGTATCCCAACCGGGACCCGGAGAGGGGGTAATCAGCCCCAGCATTTT
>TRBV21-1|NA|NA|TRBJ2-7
CASSKEGKTSGKVQYF
TGTGCCAGCAGCAAAGAGGGGAAAACTAGCGGGAAGGTGCAGTACTTC
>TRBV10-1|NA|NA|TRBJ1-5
CASSEGNQPQHF
TGCGCCAGCAGTGAGGGGAATCAGCCCCAGCATTTT
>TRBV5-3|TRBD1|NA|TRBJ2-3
CARSLIGTGGTDTQYF
TGTGCCAGAAGCTTGATAGGGACAGGGGGCACAGATACGCAGTATTTT
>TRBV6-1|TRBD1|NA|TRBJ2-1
CASSLQGAMDEQFF
TGTGCCAGCAGCTTACAGGGGGCGATGGATGAGCAGTTCTTC
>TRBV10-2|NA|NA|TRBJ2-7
CASSESNRGTYEQYF
TGCGCCAGCAGTGAGTCGAATAGGGGTACCTACGAGCAGTACTTC
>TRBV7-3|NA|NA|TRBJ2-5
CASSLDWSGLRRETQYF
TGTGCCAGCAGCTTAGATTGGTCAGGGCTCCGCAGAGAGACCCAGTACTTC
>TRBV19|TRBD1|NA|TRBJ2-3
CATRTGGDTQYF
TGTGCCACCCGGACAGGGGGAGATACGCAGTATTTT
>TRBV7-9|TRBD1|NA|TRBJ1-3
CASSTGQGEGISGNTIYF
TGTGCCAGCAGCACGGGACAGGGAGAGGGGATCTCTGGAAACACCATATATTTT
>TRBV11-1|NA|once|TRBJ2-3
CASSLGRSTDTQYF
TGTGCCAGCAGCTTAGGACGGAGCACAGATACGCAGTATTTT
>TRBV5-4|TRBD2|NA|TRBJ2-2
CASSALAGGRNTGELFF
TGTGCCAGCAGCGCACTAGCGGGGGGAAGGAACACCGGGGAGCTGTTTTTT
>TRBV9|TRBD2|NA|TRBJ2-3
CASSARGSGGPTDTQYF
TGTGCCAGCAGCGCCCGGGGGTCGGGGGGTCCCACAGATACGCAGTATTTT
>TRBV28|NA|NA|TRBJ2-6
CASRVSSGANVLTF
TGTGCCAGCCGAGTGAGCTCTGGGGCCAACGTCCTGACTTTC
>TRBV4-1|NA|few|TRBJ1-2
CASSQQENYGYTF
TGCGCCAGCAGCCAACAAGAGAACTATGGCTACACCTTC
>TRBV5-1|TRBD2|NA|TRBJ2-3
CASSLASGIGTDTQYF
TGCGCCAGCAGCTTGGCTAGCGGGATAGGAACAGATACGCAGTATTTT
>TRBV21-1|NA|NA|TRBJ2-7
CASSKPGTSRYEQYF
TGTGCCAGCAGCAAACCCGGGACTAGCAGGTACGAGCAGTACTTC
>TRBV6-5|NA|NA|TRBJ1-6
CASSLPQDYNSPLHF
TGTGCCAGCAGTCTGCCACAGGACTATAATTCACCCCTCCACTTT
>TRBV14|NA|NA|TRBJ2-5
CASSQGTGLQETQYF
TGTGCCAGCAGTCAAGGAACGGGACTCCAAGAGACCCAGTACTTC
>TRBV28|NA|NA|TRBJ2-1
CASSSTGLPTLYNEQFF
TGTGCCAGCAGTTCGACTGGACTGCCAACTCTGTACAATGAGCAGTTCTTC
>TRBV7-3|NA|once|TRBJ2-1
CASSLRGDEQFF
TGTGCCAGCAGCTTAAGAGGAGATGAGCAGTTCTTC
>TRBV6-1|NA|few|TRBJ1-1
CASSEVMQALMNTEAFF
TGTGCCAGCAGTGAAGTCATGCAGGCACTCATGAACACTGAAGCTTTCTTT
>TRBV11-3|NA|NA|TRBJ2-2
CASSLDRNTGELFF
TGTGCCAGCAGCTTAGATCGGAACACCGGGGAGCTGTTTTTT
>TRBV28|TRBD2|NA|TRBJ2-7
CASSRGGAYEQYF
TGTGCCAGCAGTCGCGGGGGGGCCTACGAGCAGTACTTC
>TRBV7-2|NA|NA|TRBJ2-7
CASSQGGSYEQYF
TGTGCCAGCAGCCAAGGCGGTAGCTACGAGCAGTACTTC
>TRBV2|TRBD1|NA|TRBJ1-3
CASSEIPRFGMLTGADETIYF
TGTGCCAGCAGTGAAATACCCCGGTTCGGCATGCTTACAGGGGCCGATGAGACCATATATTTT
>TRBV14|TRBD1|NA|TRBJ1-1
CASSPGTGGTEAFF
TGTGCCAGCAGCCCGGGGACAGGGGGCACTGAAGCTTTCTTT
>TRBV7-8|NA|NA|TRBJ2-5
CASSFQASAGETQYF
TGTGCCAGCAGCTTTCAAGCTAGCGCCGGAGAGACCCAGTACTTC
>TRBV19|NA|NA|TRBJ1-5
CASSTTGGGLHQPQHF
TGTGCCAGTAGTACCACAGGAGGAGGGTTACATCAGCCCCAGCATTTT
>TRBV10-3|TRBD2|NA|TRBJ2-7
CAISDGRSYEQYF
TGTGCCATCAGTGACGGGAGGTCCTACGAGCAGTACTTC
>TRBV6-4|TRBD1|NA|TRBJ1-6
CASSMGQDNSPLHF
TGTGCCAGCAGCATGGGACAGGATAATTCACCCCTCCACTTT
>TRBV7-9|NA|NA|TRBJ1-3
CASSLGQRPSGNTIYF
TGTGCCAGCAGCTTAGGACAGCGCCCCTCTGGAAACACCATATATTTT
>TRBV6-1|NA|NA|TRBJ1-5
CASSEWGNGNQPQHF
TGTGCCAGCAGTGAATGGGGTAATGGCAATCAGCCCCAGCATTTT
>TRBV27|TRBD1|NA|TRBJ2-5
CASSLSPGQGGFQETQYF
TGTGCCAGCAGTTTATCCCCTGGACAGGGGGGGTTCCAAGAGACCCAGTACTTC
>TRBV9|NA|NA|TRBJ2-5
CASSVDYAGHQETQYF
TGTGCCAGCAGCGTAGACTATGCGGGCCACCAAGAGACCCAGTACTTC
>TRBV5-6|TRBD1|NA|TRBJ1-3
CASRRTGNGNTIYF
TGTGCCAGCAGAAGGACAGGTAACGGAAACACCATATATTTT
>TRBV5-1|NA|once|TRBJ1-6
CASSLGQPNSPLHF
TGCGCCAGCAGCTTGGGGCAGCCCAATTCACCCCTCCACTTT
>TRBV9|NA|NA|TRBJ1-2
CASSVSGSYGYTF
TGTGCCAGCAGCGTATCGGGGAGCTATGGCTACACCTTC
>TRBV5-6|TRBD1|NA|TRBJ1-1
CASSLGQGAANTEAFF
TGTGCCAGCAGCTTGGGACAGGGGGCGGCGAACACTGAAGCTTTCTTT
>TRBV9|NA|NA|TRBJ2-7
CASSVEDGSSYEQYF
TGTGCCAGCAGCGTAGAAGACGGGTCCTCCTACGAGCAGTACTTC
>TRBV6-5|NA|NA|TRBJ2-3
CASSRLGGGTDTQYF
TGTGCCAGCAGCCGACTGGGGGGCGGCACAGATACGCAGTATTTT
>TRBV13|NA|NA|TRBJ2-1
CASSLGEGYSEQFF
TGTGCCAGCAGTCTGGGAGAGGGGTACAGTGAGCAGTTCTTC
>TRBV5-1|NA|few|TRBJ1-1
CASSLSAGWNTEAFF
TGCGCCAGCAGCTTGTCCGCAGGGTGGAACACTGAAGCTTTCTTT